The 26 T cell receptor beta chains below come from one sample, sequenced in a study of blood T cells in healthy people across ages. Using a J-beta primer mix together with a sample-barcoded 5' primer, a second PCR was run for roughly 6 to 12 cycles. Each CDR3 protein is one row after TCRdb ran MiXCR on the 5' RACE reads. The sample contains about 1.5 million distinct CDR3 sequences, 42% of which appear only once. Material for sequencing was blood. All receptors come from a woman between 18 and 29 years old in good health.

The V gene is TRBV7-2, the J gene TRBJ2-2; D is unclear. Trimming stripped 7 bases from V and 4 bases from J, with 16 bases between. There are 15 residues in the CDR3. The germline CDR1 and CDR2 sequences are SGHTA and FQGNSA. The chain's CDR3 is CASTEDPFPTGELFF. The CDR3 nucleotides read TGTGCCAGCACCGAGGACCCCTTCCCCACCGGGGAGCTGTTTTTT.

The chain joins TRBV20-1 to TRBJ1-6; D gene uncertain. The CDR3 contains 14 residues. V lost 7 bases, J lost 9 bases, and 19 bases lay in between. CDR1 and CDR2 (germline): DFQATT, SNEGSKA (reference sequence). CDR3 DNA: TGCAGTGGCAGATATAACACCTGGGCTTCACCCCTCCACTTT. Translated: CSGRYNTWASPLHF.

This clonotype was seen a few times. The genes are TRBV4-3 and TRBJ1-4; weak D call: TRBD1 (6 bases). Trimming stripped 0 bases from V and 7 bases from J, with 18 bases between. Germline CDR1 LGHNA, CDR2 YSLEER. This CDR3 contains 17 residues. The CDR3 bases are TGCGCCAGCAGCCAAGATGGTGAGCCAGGGGAGGGTGAAAAACTGTTTTTT. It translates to CASSQDGEPGEGEKLFF.

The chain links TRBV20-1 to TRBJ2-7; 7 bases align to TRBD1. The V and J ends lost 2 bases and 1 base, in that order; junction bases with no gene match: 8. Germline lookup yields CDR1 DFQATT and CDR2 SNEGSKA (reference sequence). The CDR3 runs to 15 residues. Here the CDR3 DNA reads TGCAGTGCTAGATCTACTTTGACAGGGTCCTACGAGCAGTACTTC. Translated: CSARSTLTGSYEQYF.

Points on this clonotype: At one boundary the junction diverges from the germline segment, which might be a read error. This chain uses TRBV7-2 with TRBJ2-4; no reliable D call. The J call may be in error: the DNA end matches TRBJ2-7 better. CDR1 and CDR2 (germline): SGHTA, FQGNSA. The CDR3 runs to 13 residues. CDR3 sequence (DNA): TGTGCCTGCAGTTCCCAGCCTTCCTACGAGCAGTACTTC. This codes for CACSSQPSYEQYF.

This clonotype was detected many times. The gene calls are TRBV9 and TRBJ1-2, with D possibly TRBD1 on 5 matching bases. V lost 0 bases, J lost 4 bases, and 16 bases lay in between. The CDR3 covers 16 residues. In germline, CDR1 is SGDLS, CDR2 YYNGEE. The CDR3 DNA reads TGTGCCAGCAGCGTAGACCCCCACGAAAGGGGCTATGGCTACACCTTC. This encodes CASSVDPHERGYGYTF.

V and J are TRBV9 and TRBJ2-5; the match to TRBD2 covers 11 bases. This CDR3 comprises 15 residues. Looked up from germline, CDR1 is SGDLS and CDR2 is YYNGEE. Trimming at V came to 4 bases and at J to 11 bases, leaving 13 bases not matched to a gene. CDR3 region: CASSPTSGSHDEQYF. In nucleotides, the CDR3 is TGTGCCAGCAGCCCTACTAGCGGGAGTCATGATGAGCAGTACTTC.

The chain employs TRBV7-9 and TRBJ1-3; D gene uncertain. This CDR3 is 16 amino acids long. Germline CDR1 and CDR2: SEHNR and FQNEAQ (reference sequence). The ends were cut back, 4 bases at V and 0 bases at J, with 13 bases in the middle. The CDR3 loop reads CASSSPMSSSGNTIYF. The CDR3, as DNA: TGTGCCAGCAGCTCACCGATGTCGAGCTCTGGAAACACCATATATTTT.

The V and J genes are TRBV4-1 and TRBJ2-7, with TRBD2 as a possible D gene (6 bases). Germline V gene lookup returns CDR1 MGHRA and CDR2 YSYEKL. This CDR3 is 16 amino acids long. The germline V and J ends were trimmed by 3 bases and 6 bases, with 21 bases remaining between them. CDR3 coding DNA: TGCGCCAGCAGCCACCCCGGGGACTGGCGGGCCGCCGAGCAGTACTTC. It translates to CASSHPGDWRAAEQYF.

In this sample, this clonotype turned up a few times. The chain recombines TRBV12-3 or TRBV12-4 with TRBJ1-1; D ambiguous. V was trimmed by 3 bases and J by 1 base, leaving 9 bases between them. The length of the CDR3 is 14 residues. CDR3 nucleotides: TGTGCCAGCAGTTTGAGGGTCACGAACACTGAAGCTTTCTTT. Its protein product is CASSLRVTNTEAFF.

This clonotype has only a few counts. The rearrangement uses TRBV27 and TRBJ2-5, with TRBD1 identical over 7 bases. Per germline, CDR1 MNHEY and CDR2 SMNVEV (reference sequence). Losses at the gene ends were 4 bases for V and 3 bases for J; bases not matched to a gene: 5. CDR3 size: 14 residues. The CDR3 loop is CASSSGQAKETQYF. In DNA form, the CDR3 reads TGTGCCAGCAGTTCCGGACAGGCGAAAGAGACCCAGTACTTC.

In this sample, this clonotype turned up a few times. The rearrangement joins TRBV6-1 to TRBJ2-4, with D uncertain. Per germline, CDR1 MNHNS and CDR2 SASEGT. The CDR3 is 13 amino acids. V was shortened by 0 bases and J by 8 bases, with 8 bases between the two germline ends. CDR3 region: CASSEAARHIQYF. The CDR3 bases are TGTGCCAGCAGTGAAGCGGCGAGACACATTCAGTACTTC.

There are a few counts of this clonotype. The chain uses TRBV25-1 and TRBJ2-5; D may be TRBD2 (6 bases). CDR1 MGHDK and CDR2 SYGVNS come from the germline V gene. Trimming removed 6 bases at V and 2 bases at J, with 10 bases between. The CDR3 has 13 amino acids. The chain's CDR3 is CASRYAGQETQYF. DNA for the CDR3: TGTGCCAGCAGGTACGCGGGGCAAGAGACCCAGTACTTC.

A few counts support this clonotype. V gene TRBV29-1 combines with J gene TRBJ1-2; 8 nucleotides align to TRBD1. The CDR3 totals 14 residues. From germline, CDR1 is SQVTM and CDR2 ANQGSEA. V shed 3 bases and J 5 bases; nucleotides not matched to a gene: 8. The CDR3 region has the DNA TGCAGCGTTGAGGGGGACAGGAGCAAATATGGCTACACCTTC. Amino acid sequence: CSVEGDRSKYGYTF.

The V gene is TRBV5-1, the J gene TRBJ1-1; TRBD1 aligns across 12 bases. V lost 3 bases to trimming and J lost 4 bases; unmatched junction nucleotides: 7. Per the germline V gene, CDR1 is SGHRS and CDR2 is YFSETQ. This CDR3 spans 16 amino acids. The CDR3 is CASSSGTGGPSTEAFF. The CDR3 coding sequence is TGCGCCAGCAGCTCCGGGACAGGGGGCCCGAGCACTGAAGCTTTCTTT.

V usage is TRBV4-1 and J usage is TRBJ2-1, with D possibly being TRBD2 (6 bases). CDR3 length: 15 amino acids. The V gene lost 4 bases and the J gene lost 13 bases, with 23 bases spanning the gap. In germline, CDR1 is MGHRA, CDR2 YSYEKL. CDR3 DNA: TGCGCCAGCAGCCCGGAGGGCTCCCCGAGGGAGACCCAGTTCTTC. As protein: CASSPEGSPRETQFF.

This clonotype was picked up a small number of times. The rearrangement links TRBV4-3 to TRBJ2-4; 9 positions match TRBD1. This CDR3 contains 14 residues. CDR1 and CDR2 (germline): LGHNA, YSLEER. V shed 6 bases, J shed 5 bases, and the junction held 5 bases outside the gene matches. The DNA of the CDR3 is TGCGCCAGCAGTCTTACAGGGGGCCAAAACATTCAGTACTTC. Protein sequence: CASSLTGGQNIQYF.

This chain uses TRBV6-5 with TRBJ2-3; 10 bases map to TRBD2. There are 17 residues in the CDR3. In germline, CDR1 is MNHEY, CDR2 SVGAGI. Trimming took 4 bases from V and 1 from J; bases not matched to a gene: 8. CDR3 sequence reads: CASSSLGGLAGTDTQYF. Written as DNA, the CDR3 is TGTGCCAGCAGTTCTCTAGGTGGACTAGCGGGCACAGATACGCAGTATTTT.

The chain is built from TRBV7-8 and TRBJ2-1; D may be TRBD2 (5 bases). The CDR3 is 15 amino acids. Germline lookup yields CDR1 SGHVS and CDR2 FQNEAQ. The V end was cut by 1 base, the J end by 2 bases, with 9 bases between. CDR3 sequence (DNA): TGTGCCAGCAGCTTAGAACTAGATCCCTACAATGAGCAGTTCTTC. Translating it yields CASSLELDPYNEQFF.

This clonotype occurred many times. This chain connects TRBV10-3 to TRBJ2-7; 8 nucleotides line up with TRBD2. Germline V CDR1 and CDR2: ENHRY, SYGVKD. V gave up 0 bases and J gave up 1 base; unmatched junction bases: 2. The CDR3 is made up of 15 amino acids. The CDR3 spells CAISESSSGSYEQYF. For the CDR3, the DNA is TGTGCCATCAGTGAGTCGTCTAGCGGGTCCTACGAGCAGTACTTC.

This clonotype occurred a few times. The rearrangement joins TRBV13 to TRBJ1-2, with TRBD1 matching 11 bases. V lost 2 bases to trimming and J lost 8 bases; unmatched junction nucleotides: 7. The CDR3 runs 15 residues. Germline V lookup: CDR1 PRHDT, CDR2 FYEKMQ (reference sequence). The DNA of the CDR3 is TGTGCCAGCAGCTTAAAAGGACAGGGGGCTGACGGCTACACCTTC. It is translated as CASSLKGQGADGYTF.

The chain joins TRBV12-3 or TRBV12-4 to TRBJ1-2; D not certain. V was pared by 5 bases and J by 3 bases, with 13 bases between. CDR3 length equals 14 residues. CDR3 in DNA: TGTGCCAGCAGTGGGCCCCGTTGGTACTATGGCTACACCTTC. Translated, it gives CASSGPRWYYGYTF.

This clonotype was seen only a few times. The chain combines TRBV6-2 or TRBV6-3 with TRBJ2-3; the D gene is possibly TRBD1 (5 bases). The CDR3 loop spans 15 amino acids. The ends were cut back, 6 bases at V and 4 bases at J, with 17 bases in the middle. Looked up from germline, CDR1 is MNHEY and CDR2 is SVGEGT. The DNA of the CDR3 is TGTGCCAGCAGAGCCCTACCCCCCAGGGCAGATACGCAGTATTTT. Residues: CASRALPPRADTQYF.

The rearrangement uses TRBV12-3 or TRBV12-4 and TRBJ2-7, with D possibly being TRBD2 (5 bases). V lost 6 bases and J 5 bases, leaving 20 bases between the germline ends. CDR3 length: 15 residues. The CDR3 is CASSAPSRRFNEQYF. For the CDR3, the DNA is TGTGCCAGCAGCGCCCCTAGCAGGAGGTTCAACGAGCAGTACTTC.

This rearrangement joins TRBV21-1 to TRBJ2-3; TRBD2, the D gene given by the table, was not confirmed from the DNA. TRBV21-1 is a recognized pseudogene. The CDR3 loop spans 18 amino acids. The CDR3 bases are TGTGCCAGCAGCAAAGCCTATAAGCGGGAGTCAAAAACAGATACGCAGTATTTT. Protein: CASSKAYKRESKTDTQYF.

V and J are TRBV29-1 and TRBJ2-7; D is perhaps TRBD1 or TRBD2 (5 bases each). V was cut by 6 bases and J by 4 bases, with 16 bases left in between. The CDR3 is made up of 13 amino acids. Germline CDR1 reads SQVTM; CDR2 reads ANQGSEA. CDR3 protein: CSVGRGRLYEQYF. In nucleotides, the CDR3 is TGCAGCGTGGGACGTGGCAGGTTGTACGAGCAGTACTTC.